Following are 24 T cell receptor beta chains from one sample sequenced in a study of blood T cell repertoires in COVID-19 (dated by TCRdb to 2020 to 2022). Preparation of the library involved the immunoSEQ multiplex PCR assay. The source is immuneACCESS, and TCRdb retained only in-frame sequences with V and J called. Part of the clones is not carried over; for the studies checked, unresolved V genes explain less than half of this, and the remainder is unexplained. The sample profile shows some 160,000 clones; about 90% of them were found once. Jointly, the top ten make up 2.5% to 3% of the sample. The sequenced sample was peripheral blood. These receptors were collected from a man aged 55 to 70 with acute or convalescent COVID-19.

The chain combines TRBV19 with TRBJ2-1; no reliable D call. Germline CDR1 reads LNHDA; CDR2 reads SQIVND (reference sequence). The ends were cut back, 3 bases at V and 9 bases at J, with 12 bases in the middle. The CDR3 covers 13 residues. CDR3 sequence reads: CASSMSLQAEQFF. The CDR3 nucleotides are TGTGCCAGTAGTATGAGTCTCCAGGCTGAGCAGTTCTTC.

The J gene is TRBJ2-1, the V gene TRBV27, with TRBD1 matching over 8 bases. CDR1 is MNHEY, CDR2 SMNVEV, per germline (reference sequence). The CDR3 has 15 amino acids. The J segment lost 4 bases and the V segment lost 5 bases, leaving 7 bases of the junction unmatched. The CDR3: CASSLGTGPYNEQFF. CDR3 nucleotide sequence: TGTGCCAGCAGTCTAGGGACAGGCCCTTACAATGAGCAGTTCTTC.

This chain links TRBV24-1 with TRBJ2-2; weak D call: TRBD2 (5 bases). This CDR3 has 13 amino acids. Trimming removed 5 bases from V and 4 bases from J, with 7 bases in between. CDR1 KGHDR and CDR2 SFDVKD come from the germline V gene. DNA for the CDR3: TGTGCCACCAGTGGGACTGGCACCGGGGAGCTGTTTTTT. This encodes CATSGTGTGELFF.

Worth noting for this clone: This same CDR3 is encoded by further DNA sequences in the sample. CDR3 sequence (DNA): TGTGCCAGCAGCTTTCAGGGGGGCGGCTACACCTTC. Protein product: CASSFQGGGYTF. This rearrangement joins TRBV7-2 to TRBJ1-2; 7 nucleotides agree with TRBD1. CDR1 SGHTA and CDR2 FQGNSA come from the germline V gene. Trimming cost V 3 bases and J 8 bases; bases outside gene matches: 3. CDR3 size: 12 residues.

This rearrangement joins TRBV7-9 to TRBJ1-4; D ambiguous. The CDR3 has 17 amino acids. Trimming shortened V by 4 bases and J by 4 bases, and 19 bases separated the two germline ends. The germline gives CDR1 SEHNR, CDR2 FQNEAQ (reference sequence). CDR3 amino acids: CASSSRGVIGGNEKLFF. The DNA for the CDR3 is TGTGCCAGCAGCTCGCGAGGCGTCATAGGTGGTAATGAAAAACTGTTTTTT.

The rearrangement links TRBV27 to TRBJ2-3; TRBD2 matches at 7 bases. V trimming: 6 bases; J trimming: 8 bases; junction bases outside the gene matches: 2. The CDR3 is made up of 11 amino acids. The germline V gene has CDR1 MNHEY and CDR2 SMNVEV (reference sequence). The CDR3 here is CASSPGGTQYF. Written as DNA, the CDR3 is TGTGCCAGCAGCCCGGGGGGTACGCAGTATTTT.

The chain has TRBV6-5 and TRBJ1-2; 7 bases fit TRBD1. Germline lookup yields CDR1 MNHEY and CDR2 SVGAGI. This CDR3 has 15 residues. V was clipped by 0 bases and J by 4 bases; unmatched bases: 5. The CDR3 DNA is TGTGCCAGCAGTTACTCGACTCAGGGGGTCTATGGCTACACCTTC. It translates to CASSYSTQGVYGYTF.

This clone was counted between two and nine times. The CDR3 DNA reads as TGTGCCAGCAGTGACAGGTCCTACGAGCAGTACTTC. Protein product: CASSDRSYEQYF. The chain is built from TRBV2 and TRBJ2-7; D unclear. This CDR3 is 12 amino acids long. The germline gives CDR1 SNHLY, CDR2 FYNNEI. The V gene lost 3 bases and the J gene lost 1 base, with 4 bases spanning the gap.

V gene TRBV11-2 combines with J gene TRBJ2-3, with 7 nucleotides matching TRBD2. V shed 3 bases, J shed 2 bases, and the junction held 8 bases outside the gene matches. Germline CDR1 is SGHAT and CDR2 is FQNNGV. There are 16 residues in the CDR3. The CDR3 bases are TGTGCCAGCAGCTTCAGAGCCGGGACTACCACAGATACGCAGTATTTT. Protein product: CASSFRAGTTTDTQYF.

This chain links TRBV5-1 with TRBJ2-7; perhaps TRBD1 as D (7 bases). Germline V gene lookup returns CDR1 SGHRS and CDR2 YFSETQ. V shed 0 bases and J shed 6 bases, with 10 bases lying between them. The CDR3 length is 13 residues. CDR3 nucleotides: TGCGCCAGCAGCTTGGGACAGGGACTCGAGCAGTACTTC. Translation: CASSLGQGLEQYF.

With regard to this clone: Germline and junction disagree at one end, which may indicate a read error. The chain employs TRBV6-5 and TRBJ1-1, with unresolved D. The CDR3 spans 12 residues. The germline V gene encodes CDR1 MNHEY and CDR2 SVGAGI. The CDR3 DNA follows: TGTGCCAGCGGCGGCCAATACACTGTAGCTTTCTTT. Its translation: CASGGQYTVAFF.

The J gene is TRBJ2-2, the V gene TRBV24-1; D is perhaps TRBD1 (6 bases). V was pared by 4 bases and J by 6 bases, with 11 bases between. Germline V CDR1 and CDR2: KGHDR, SFDVKD. The CDR3 length is 14 residues. CDR3 loop: CATSDPTGAGELFF. CDR3 sequence (DNA): TGTGCCACCAGTGACCCGACAGGTGCCGGGGAGCTGTTTTTT.

V and J are TRBV5-1 and TRBJ2-1, with TRBD1 matching over 7 bases. Germline V CDR1 and CDR2: SGHRS, YFSETQ. V lost 0 bases, J lost 1 base, and 4 bases stayed unmatched. The CDR3 spans 16 residues. The CDR3 protein is CASSLGPGQSYNEQFF. CDR3 nucleotide sequence: TGCGCCAGCAGCTTGGGTCCGGGACAGTCCTACAATGAGCAGTTCTTC.

The V gene is TRBV5-4, the J gene TRBJ2-1; TRBD1 matches at 7 bases. CDR1 and CDR2 (germline): SGHNT, YYREEE (reference sequence). Trimming took 0 bases from V and 5 from J; bases not matched to a gene: 5. The CDR3 runs to 15 residues. Here the CDR3 DNA reads TGTGCCAGCAGCTTGGTGACAGGGAAGAACAATGAGCAGTTCTTC. It codes for CASSLVTGKNNEQFF.

This clone was found a few times. V is TRBV30 and J is TRBJ2-7; unclear D gene. V dropped 4 bases and J dropped 3 bases, with 13 bases sitting between them. This CDR3 is 13 amino acids long. The germline V gene has CDR1 GTSNPN and CDR2 SVGIG (reference sequence). The CDR3 coding sequence is TGTGCCTGGAAAAAGAAGTCCGGCTACGAGCAGTACTTC. Its translation is CAWKKKSGYEQYF.

The chain combines TRBV5-8 with TRBJ1-2, with unresolved D. The length of the CDR3 is 13 residues. V was trimmed by 5 bases and J by 6 bases, leaving 14 bases between them. Germline-derived CDR1 and CDR2 are SGHTS and YDEGEE. CDR3 sequence: CASRMRQSNGYTF. The CDR3 nucleotides read TGTGCCAGCAGAATGCGGCAGAGTAATGGCTACACCTTC.

The V gene is TRBV24-1, the J gene TRBJ1-2; 11 bases line up with TRBD1. Germline CDR1 is KGHDR and CDR2 is SFDVKD. The ends lost 9 bases at V and 7 bases at J; junction bases unmatched: 9. This CDR3 spans 14 amino acids. The CDR3 spells CATGGQGVNGGYTF. The CDR3 DNA reads TGTGCCACCGGGGGACAGGGGGTGAACGGTGGCTACACCTTC.

V and J are TRBV5-1 and TRBJ1-3; the D is unclear. V lost 7 bases and J 4 bases, leaving 18 bases between the germline ends. In germline, CDR1 is SGHRS, CDR2 YFSETQ. The CDR3 contains 15 residues. The CDR3 DNA reads as TGCGCCAGCTCACGGGAAGTTAATTCCGGAAACACCATATATTTT. Its protein product is CASSREVNSGNTIYF.

The genes are TRBV19 and TRBJ2-1, with D tentatively TRBD2 (6 bases). Germline V CDR1 and CDR2: LNHDA, SQIVND (reference sequence). V was cut by 5 bases and J by 5 bases, with 16 bases left in between. The CDR3 covers 15 residues. The CDR3 region is CASSADRAGHNEQFF. CDR3 coding DNA: TGTGCCAGTAGTGCCGACAGAGCGGGCCACAATGAGCAGTTCTTC.

This clone was counted once. The chain uses TRBV27 and TRBJ2-3; 11 positions agree with TRBD1. CDR1 is MNHEY and CDR2 is SMNVEV in the germline V gene (reference sequence). J was trimmed by 5 bases and V by 7 bases; bases with no gene match: 11. CDR3 length equals 16 residues. CDR3 in DNA: TGTGCCAGCACCACCCACTGGACAGGGGGCAAAGATACGCAGTATTTT. Amino acid sequence: CASTTHWTGGKDTQYF.

The rearrangement joins TRBV9 to TRBJ1-3; unclear D gene. With 4 bases removed from V and 0 bases from J, the gap between germline ends came to 14 bases. From germline, CDR1 is SGDLS and CDR2 YYNGEE. The CDR3 totals 16 residues. The CDR3 DNA reads TGTGCCAGCAGCCCCCATGAGGCGAGCTCTGGAAACACCATATATTTT. Protein: CASSPHEASSGNTIYF. Full variable domain (rest looked up from reference TRBV9 and TRBJ1-3): DSGVTQTPKHLITATGQRVTLRCSPRSGDLSVYWYQQSLDQGLQFLIQYYNGEERAKGNILERFSAQQFPDLHSELNLSSLELGDSALYFCASSPHEASSGNTIYFGEGSWLTVV.

This clone was observed a few times. This rearrangement joins TRBV11-2 to TRBJ2-2; possibly TRBD1 for D (6 bases). The CDR3 loop spans 13 amino acids. The V end lost 2 bases, the J end lost 7 bases, and 8 bases lay between the germline ends. CDR1 is SGHAT and CDR2 is FQNNGV in the germline V gene. CDR3 coding DNA: TGTGCCAGCAGCTTAAGCAGGGGCGGGGAGCTGTTTTTT. The encoded protein is CASSLSRGGELFF.

The gene calls are TRBV27 and TRBJ1-2, with 11 positions matching TRBD1. The CDR3 runs to 18 residues. Trimming removed 4 bases from V and 0 bases from J; junction bases left unmatched: 10. The V gene's germline CDR1 is MNHEY and CDR2 SMNVEV (reference sequence). The CDR3 nucleotides are TGTGCCAGCAGTTCCCTCGGGGGACAGGGGGGTCCTAACTATGGCTACACCTTC. Translation: CASSSLGGQGGPNYGYTF.

The rearrangement uses TRBV21-1 and TRBJ1-5. TRBV21-1 is classified as a pseudogene. This CDR3 has 15 residues. CDR3 nucleotide sequence: TGTGCCAGCAGCAAAGAGGAGGGCACCTATCAGCCCCAGCATTTT. It encodes CASSKEEGTYQPQHF.